The 11 T cell receptor beta chains below all came from one sample that was sequenced in a study of T cells in Graves' hyperthyroidism and ophthalmopathy. Amplification yielded TCR beta CDR3 regions, with RNA transcripts as the source. HTBI primers were used for first-round RT-PCR of the TCR CDR3. TCRdb re-called the multiplex PCR reads through MiXCR, storing one row per CDR3 protein. The sample records around 520,000 distinct CDR3 sequences, over 13% being singletons. Sequenced: blood. The source is a woman aged 18-29 years with Graves' hyperthyroidism.

The chain is built from TRBV2 and TRBJ1-6; 10 bases are shared with TRBD1. This CDR3 has 15 residues. J lost 9 bases, V lost 3 bases, and 5 bases had no gene match. Per the germline V gene, CDR1 is SNHLY and CDR2 is FYNNEI. This CDR3 is CASSDSRDRGSPLHF. CDR3 in DNA: TGTGCCAGCAGTGACAGCCGGGACAGGGGTTCACCCCTCCACTTT.

The chain links TRBV7-9 to TRBJ1-4; D is undetermined. Germline V gene sequence: CDR1 SEHNR, CDR2 FQNEAQ (reference sequence). Trimming removed 1 base from V and 13 bases from J, with 10 bases in between. This CDR3 has 12 residues. CDR3 loop: CASSLEAVALFF. The CDR3 DNA reads as TGTGCCAGCAGCTTAGAGGCGGTGGCACTGTTTTTT.

J is TRBJ1-3 and V is TRBV18, with 7 positions matching TRBD1. The germline V gene has CDR1 KGHSH and CDR2 LQKENI. V trimming: 6 bases; J trimming: 3 bases; junction bases outside the gene matches: 8. The CDR3 totals 15 residues. CDR3 region: CASSQGQFLGNTIYF. The DNA for the CDR3 is TGTGCCAGCTCCCAGGGACAGTTCCTTGGAAACACCATATATTTT.

The chain couples TRBV4-1 to TRBJ2-3; possible D gene TRBD2, 6 bases. This CDR3 spans 15 amino acids. Germline lookup yields CDR1 MGHRA and CDR2 YSYEKL. V gave up 0 bases and J gave up 1 base, with 8 bases separating them. The CDR3 DNA sequence: TGCGCCAGCAGCCAAGACCTAGCGCGCACAGATACGCAGTATTTT. This encodes CASSQDLARTDTQYF.

This clonotype was seen ten or more times. This rearrangement joins TRBV18 to TRBJ1-2; D gene unclear. Deletions cut 4 bases from V and 6 bases from J, with 18 bases between. The CDR3 is made up of 15 amino acids. Germline loops: CDR1 KGHSH, CDR2 LQKENI. CDR3 DNA: TGTGCCAGCTCACTTCTTAACGCGGGAGCGGATGGCTACACCTTC. Protein: CASSLLNAGADGYTF.

This clonotype was counted between two and nine times. The chain uses TRBV20-1 and TRBJ1-4; D unresolved. This CDR3 is 13 amino acids long. Germline V lookup: CDR1 DFQATT, CDR2 SNEGSKA (reference sequence). Trimming stripped 1 base from V and 7 bases from J, with 10 bases between. CDR3 loop: CSARVPGGEKLFF. The CDR3, as DNA: TGCAGTGCTAGAGTTCCGGGAGGTGAAAAACTGTTTTTT.

This clonotype was detected ten times or more. The gene calls are TRBV11-3 and TRBJ1-1; weak D call: TRBD1 (6 bases). The CDR3 length is 16 residues. Per the germline V gene, CDR1 is SGHNT and CDR2 is YENEEA. Trimming took off 1 base at V and 4 bases at J, with 16 bases between the two ends. CDR3 loop: CASSLGRAKGGTEAFF. The CDR3 nucleotides read TGTGCCAGCAGCTTAGGCAGGGCGAAGGGGGGCACTGAAGCTTTCTTT.

This clonotype was picked up a small number of times. The V call is TRBV6-2 or TRBV6-3, the J call TRBJ2-1; TRBD1 or TRBD2 may be the D gene (5 bases each). The germline CDR1 and CDR2 sequences are MNHEY and SVGEGT. The CDR3 runs to 14 residues. Trimming cost V 0 bases and J 15 bases, with 18 bases left between them. CDR3 nucleotides: TGTGCCAGCAGTTACTCTTCCAGGGCTAGCCACTGGTTCTTC. Translation: CASSYSSRASHWFF.

This clonotype was counted a few times. This clone may be a read error of a much larger clone one base away. The chain recombines TRBV11-2 with TRBJ2-1; D call uncertain. CDR3 size: 17 residues. Germline assignment: CDR1 SGHAT and CDR2 FQNNGV. V lost 7 bases to trimming and J lost 8 bases, with 27 bases between them. The CDR3, as DNA: TGTGCCAGCAACCCCCTGAGGCCCGGTCGAAGCAGGTATGAGCAGTTCTTC. Its protein product is CASNPLRPGRSRYEQFF.

This clonotype was picked up a small number of times. The rearrangement uses TRBV24-1 and TRBJ1-2; TRBD1 matches 7 bases. This CDR3 spans 14 amino acids. V shed 4 bases and J 5 bases; nucleotides not matched to a gene: 6. The V gene's germline CDR1 is KGHDR and CDR2 SFDVKD. The DNA of the CDR3 is TGTGCCACCAGTGACCTCTCCAGGGGGTATGGCTACACCTTC. Residues: CATSDLSRGYGYTF.

Ten or more counts support this clonotype. The CDR3 loop is CASSLGAREETQYF. The CDR3, as DNA: TGTGCCAGCAGTTTGGGGGCTCGGGAAGAGACCCAGTACTTC. V and J are TRBV12-3 or TRBV12-4 and TRBJ2-5; D may be TRBD1 (6 bases). The CDR3 runs to 14 residues. Trimming pared 3 bases from V and 3 bases from J, leaving 11 bases between.